This T cell receptor beta chain was observed in a study of T cells in localized non-small cell lung cancer. TCRdb's table, derived via immunoSEQ multiplex PCR, lists solely in-frame clones and lacks some. The table has fewer than 50,000 clones, 83% seen once. The germline V and J ends were trimmed by 7 bases and 7 bases, with 16 bases remaining between them. The CDR3 contains 13 residues. The germline V gene encodes CDR1 MNHEY and CDR2 SVGAGI. The V gene is TRBV6-5, the J gene TRBJ2-5; unclear D gene. This TCR was recovered from a man aged 35-69 years with stage II lung adenocarcinoma. Sequencing used PBMCs, obtained before any cancer treatment. Here the CDR3 DNA reads TGTGCCAGCACCCGGTCGGGCCCACTGACCCAGTACTTC. This sequence encodes CASTRSGPLTQYF.